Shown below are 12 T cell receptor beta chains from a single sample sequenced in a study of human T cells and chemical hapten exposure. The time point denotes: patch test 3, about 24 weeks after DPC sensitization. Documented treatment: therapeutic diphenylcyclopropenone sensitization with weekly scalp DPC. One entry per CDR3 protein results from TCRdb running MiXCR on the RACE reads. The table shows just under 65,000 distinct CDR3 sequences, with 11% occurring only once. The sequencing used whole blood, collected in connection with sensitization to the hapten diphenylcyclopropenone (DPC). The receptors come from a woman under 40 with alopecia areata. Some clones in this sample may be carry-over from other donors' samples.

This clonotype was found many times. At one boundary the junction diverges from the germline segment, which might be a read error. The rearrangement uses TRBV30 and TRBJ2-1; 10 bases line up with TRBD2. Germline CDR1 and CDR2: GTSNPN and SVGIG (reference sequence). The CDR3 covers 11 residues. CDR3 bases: TGTGCCTGGATAAGTGTTCTAGCGGGGGTCTTC. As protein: CAWISVLAGVF.

The CDR3 region is CSVAQVSAGANVLTF. The DNA of the CDR3 is TGCAGCGTTGCCCAGGTATCCGCTGGGGCCAACGTCCTGACTTTC. J is TRBJ2-6 and V is TRBV29-1, with D unresolved. CDR3 size: 15 residues. Germline V gene data show CDR1 as SQVTM and CDR2 as ANQGSEA. V lost 4 bases and J 2 bases, leaving 12 bases between the germline ends.

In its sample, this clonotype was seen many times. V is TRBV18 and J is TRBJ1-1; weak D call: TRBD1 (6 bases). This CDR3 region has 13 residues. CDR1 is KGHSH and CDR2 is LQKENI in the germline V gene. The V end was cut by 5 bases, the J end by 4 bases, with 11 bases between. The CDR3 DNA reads TGTGCCAGCTCAGAGGGGGAGAGCACTGAAGCTTTCTTT. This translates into CASSEGESTEAFF.

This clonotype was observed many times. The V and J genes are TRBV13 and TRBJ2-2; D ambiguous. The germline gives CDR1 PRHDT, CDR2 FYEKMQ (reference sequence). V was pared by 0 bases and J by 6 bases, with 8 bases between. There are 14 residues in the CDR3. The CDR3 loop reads CASSLGVKAGELFF. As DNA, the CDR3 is TGTGCCAGCAGCTTAGGAGTCAAAGCCGGGGAGCTGTTTTTT. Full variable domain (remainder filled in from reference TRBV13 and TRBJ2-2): AAGVIQSPRHLIKEKRETATLKCYPIPRHDTVYWYQQGPGQDPQFLISFYEKMQSDKGSIPDRFSAQQFSDYHSELNMSSLELGDSALYFCASSLGVKAGELFFGEGSRLTVL.

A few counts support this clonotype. The CDR3 sequence is CASSPSSGSFYNEQFF. The CDR3 DNA is TGTGCCAGCAGCCCCTCTAGCGGGAGTTTCTACAATGAGCAGTTCTTC. The chain combines TRBV6-2 or TRBV6-3 with TRBJ2-1; 10 nucleotides match TRBD2. The CDR3 is 16 residues long. CDR1 is MNHEY, CDR2 SVGEGT, per germline. V lost 6 bases and J lost 3; bases outside the gene matches: 8.

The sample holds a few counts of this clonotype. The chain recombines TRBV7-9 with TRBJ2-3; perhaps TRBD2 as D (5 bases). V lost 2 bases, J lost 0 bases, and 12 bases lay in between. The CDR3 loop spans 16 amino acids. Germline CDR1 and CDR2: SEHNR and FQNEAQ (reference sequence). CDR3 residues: CASSLKAARSTDTQYF. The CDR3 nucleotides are TGTGCCAGCAGCTTAAAAGCGGCTCGTAGCACAGATACGCAGTATTTT.

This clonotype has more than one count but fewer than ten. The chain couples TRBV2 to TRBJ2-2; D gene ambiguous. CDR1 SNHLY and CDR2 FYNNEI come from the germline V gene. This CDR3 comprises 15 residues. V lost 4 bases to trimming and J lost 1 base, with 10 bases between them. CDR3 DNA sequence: TGTGCCAGCAGTGCCGAGACTCAGAACACCGGGGAGCTGTTTTTT. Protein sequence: CASSAETQNTGELFF.

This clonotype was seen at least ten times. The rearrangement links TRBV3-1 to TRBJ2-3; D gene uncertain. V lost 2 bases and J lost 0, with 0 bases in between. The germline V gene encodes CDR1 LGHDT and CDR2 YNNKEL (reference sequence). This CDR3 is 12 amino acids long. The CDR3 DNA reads TGTGCCAGCAGCCAAAGCACAGATACGCAGTATTTT. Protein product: CASSQSTDTQYF.

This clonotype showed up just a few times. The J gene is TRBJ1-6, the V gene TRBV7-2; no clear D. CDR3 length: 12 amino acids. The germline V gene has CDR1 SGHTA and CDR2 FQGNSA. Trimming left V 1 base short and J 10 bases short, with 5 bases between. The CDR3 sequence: CASSLGASPLHF. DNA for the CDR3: TGTGCCAGCAGCTTAGGGGCCTCACCCCTCCACTTT.

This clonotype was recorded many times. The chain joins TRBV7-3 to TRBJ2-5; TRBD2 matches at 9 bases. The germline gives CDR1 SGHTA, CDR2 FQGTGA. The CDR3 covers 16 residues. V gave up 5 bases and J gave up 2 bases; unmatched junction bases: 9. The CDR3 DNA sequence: TGTGCCAGCAGCAAGAACCAGCGGGGGGTTCAAGAGACCCAGTACTTC. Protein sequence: CASSKNQRGVQETQYF. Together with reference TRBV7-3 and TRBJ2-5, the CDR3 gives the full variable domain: GAGVSQTPSNKVTEKGKYVELRCDPISGHTALYWYRQSLGQGPEFLIYFQGTGAADDSGLPNDRFFAVRPEGSVSTLKIQRTERGDSAVYLCASSKNQRGVQETQYFGPGTRLLVL.

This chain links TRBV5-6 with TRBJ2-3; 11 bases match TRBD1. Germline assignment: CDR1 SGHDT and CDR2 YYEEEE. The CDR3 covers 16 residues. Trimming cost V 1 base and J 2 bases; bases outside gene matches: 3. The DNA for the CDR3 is TGTGCCAGCAGCTTGAGGGGACAGGGGGTCACAGATACGCAGTATTTT. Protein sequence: CASSLRGQGVTDTQYF.

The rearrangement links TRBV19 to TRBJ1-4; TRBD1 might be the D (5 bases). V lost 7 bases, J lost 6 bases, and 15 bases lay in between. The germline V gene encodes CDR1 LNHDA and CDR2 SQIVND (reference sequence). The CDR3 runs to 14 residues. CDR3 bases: TGTGCCAGTACCGGGGGGGGTGAATATGAAAAACTGTTTTTT. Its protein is CASTGGGEYEKLFF.